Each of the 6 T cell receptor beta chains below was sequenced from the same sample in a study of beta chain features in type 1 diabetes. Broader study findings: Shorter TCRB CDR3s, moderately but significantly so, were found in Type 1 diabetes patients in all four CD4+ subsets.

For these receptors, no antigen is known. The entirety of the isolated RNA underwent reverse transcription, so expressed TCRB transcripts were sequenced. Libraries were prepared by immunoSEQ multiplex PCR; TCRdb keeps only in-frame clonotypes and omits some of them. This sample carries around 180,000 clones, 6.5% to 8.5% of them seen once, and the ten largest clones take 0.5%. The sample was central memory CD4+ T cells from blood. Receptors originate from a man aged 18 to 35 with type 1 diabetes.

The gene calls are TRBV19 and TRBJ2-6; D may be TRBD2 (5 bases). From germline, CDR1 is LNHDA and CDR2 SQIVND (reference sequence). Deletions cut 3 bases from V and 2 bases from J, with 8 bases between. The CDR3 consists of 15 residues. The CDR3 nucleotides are TGTGCCAGTAGTATGGCTAGCACTGGGGCCAACGTCCTGACTTTC. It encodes CASSMASTGANVLTF.

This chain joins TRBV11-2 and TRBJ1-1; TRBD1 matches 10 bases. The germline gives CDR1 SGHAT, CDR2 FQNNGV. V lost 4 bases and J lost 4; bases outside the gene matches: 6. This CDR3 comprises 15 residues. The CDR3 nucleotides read TGTGCCAGCAGCTGGGACAGGGGAGGATCCACTGAAGCTTTCTTT. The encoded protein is CASSWDRGGSTEAFF.

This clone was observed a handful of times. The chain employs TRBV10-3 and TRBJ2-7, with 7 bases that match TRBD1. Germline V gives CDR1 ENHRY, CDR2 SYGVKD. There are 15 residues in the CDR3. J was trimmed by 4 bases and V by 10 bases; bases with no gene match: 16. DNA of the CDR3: TGTGCCAGGGAGAGGGACAGAAAGGAAGCTTACGAGCAGTACTTC. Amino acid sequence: CARERDRKEAYEQYF.

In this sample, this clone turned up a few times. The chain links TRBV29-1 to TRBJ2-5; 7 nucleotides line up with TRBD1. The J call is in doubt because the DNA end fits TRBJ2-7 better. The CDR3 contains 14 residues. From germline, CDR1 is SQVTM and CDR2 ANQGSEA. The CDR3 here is CSVARDRVIHEQYF. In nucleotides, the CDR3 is TGCAGCGTTGCCCGCGACAGGGTAATCCACGAGCAGTACTTC.

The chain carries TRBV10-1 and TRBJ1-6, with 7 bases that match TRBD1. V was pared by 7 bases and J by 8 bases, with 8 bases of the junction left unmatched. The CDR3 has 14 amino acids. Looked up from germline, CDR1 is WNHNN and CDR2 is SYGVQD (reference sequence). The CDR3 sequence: CASNITGVHSPLHF. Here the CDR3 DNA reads TGCGCCAGCAATATAACAGGGGTCCATTCACCCCTCCACTTT.

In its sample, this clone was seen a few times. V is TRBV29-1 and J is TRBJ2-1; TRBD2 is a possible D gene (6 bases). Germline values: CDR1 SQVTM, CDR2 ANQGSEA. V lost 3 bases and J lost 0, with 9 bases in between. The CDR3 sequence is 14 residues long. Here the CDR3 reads CSVDSGYSYNEQFF. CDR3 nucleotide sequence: TGCAGCGTTGACAGCGGGTACTCCTACAATGAGCAGTTCTTC.